One and the same sample provided the 10 T cell receptor beta chains below, sequenced in a study of blood T cell repertoires in COVID-19. Some clones are missing from TCRdb's copy, which holds only in-frame ones; the method was immunoSEQ multiplex PCR. The sample has roughly 210,000 clones, about 87% seen once; the top ten hold over 1.5%. The specimen was peripheral blood. The origin of the receptors is a man between 70 and 80 years old with acute or convalescent COVID-19.

This clone came up once. The CDR3 loop is CASSMSSGSSYEQYF. CDR3 nucleotide sequence: TGTGCCAGTAGTATGTCTAGCGGGAGCTCCTACGAGCAGTACTTC. This chain links TRBV19 with TRBJ2-7; 10 bases match TRBD2. Germline V gene data show CDR1 as LNHDA and CDR2 as SQIVND (reference sequence). V trimming: 3 bases; J trimming: 0 bases; junction bases outside the gene matches: 2. The CDR3 spans 15 residues.

The sample holds many counts of this clone. The rearrangement joins TRBV18 to TRBJ1-1, with TRBD1 as a possible D gene (5 bases). CDR3 length: 13 amino acids. The V end was cut by 3 bases, the J end by 0 bases, with 5 bases between. Per the germline V gene, CDR1 is KGHSH and CDR2 is LQKENI. The CDR3 sequence is CASSPTVNTEAFF. In DNA, the CDR3 is TGTGCCAGCTCACCGACAGTGAACACTGAAGCTTTCTTT.

This clone appeared once. The chain combines TRBV6-5 with TRBJ1-1, with D unclear. The CDR3 is made up of 14 amino acids. V was clipped by 4 bases and J by 2 bases, with 11 bases between them. Germline values: CDR1 MNHEY, CDR2 SVGAGI. This CDR3 reads CASSSPGKNTEAFF. In DNA, the CDR3 is TGTGCCAGCAGTTCTCCCGGGAAAAACACTGAAGCTTTCTTT.

The J gene is TRBJ1-5, the V gene TRBV19; D is perhaps TRBD1 (6 bases). V lost 5 bases and J lost 8, with 16 bases in between. CDR3 length: 14 amino acids. Germline V gene lookup returns CDR1 LNHDA and CDR2 SQIVND (reference sequence). CDR3 amino acids: CASSVVGAREPQHF. Here the CDR3 DNA reads TGTGCCAGTAGTGTAGTGGGGGCTCGGGAGCCCCAGCATTTT.

The chain couples TRBV3-1 (or the pseudogene TRBV3-2) to TRBJ2-1; a weak D match, TRBD2 (6 bases). The CDR3 spans 12 residues. Trimming stripped 3 bases from V and 9 bases from J, with 9 bases between. From germline, CDR1 is LGHDT and CDR2 YNNKEL (reference sequence). The CDR3 is CASSQTRLEQFF. Written as DNA, the CDR3 is TGTGCCAGCAGCCAGACTAGACTTGAGCAGTTCTTC.

The chain couples TRBV7-9 to TRBJ2-3; D call uncertain. This CDR3 has 13 residues. The germline V gene has CDR1 SEHNR and CDR2 FQNEAQ (reference sequence). V was clipped by 0 bases and J by 8 bases, with 9 bases between them. The CDR3 DNA is TGTGCCAGCAGCTTAGCCCCGAGCGCTACGCAGTATTTT. Its protein is CASSLAPSATQYF.

This chain links TRBV30 with TRBJ1-1, with 10 bases that match TRBD1. Germline CDR1 is GTSNPN and CDR2 is SVGIG (reference sequence). This CDR3 region has 15 residues. Trimming took 1 base from V and 11 from J; bases not matched to a gene: 13. In DNA, the CDR3 is TGTGCCTGGAGTGGGGGACAGGGGTCAGCAAGGCGGGCTTTCTTT. Protein sequence: CAWSGGQGSARRAFF. Together with reference TRBV30 and TRBJ1-1, the CDR3 gives the full variable domain: SQTIHQWPATLVQPVGSPLSLECTVEGTSNPNLYWYRQAAGRGLQLLFYSVGIGQISSEVPQNLSASRPQDRQFILSSKKLLLSDSGFYLCAWSGGQGSARRAFFGQGTRLTVV.

V is TRBV11-1 and J is TRBJ2-1, with TRBD1 identical over 9 bases. Per the germline V gene, CDR1 is SGHAT and CDR2 is FQDESV (reference sequence). Losses at the gene ends were 4 bases for V and 6 bases for J; bases not matched to a gene: 10. This CDR3 spans 16 amino acids. The CDR3 DNA sequence: TGTGCCAGCAGCTCGGGGTGGGACAGGGTGTTCAATGAGCAGTTCTTC. Encoded protein: CASSSGWDRVFNEQFF.

The genes are TRBV3-1 (or the pseudogene TRBV3-2) and TRBJ2-3; 12 positions match TRBD2. This CDR3 contains 18 residues. V was clipped by 0 bases and J by 6 bases; unmatched bases: 10. Germline V lookup: CDR1 LGHDT, CDR2 YNNKEL (reference sequence). The CDR3: CASSQDLLTSGRYDTQYF. CDR3 nucleotide sequence: TGTGCCAGCAGCCAAGATCTTTTAACTAGCGGGAGGTATGATACGCAGTATTTT.

The V gene is TRBV4-1, the J gene TRBJ2-7; 8 bases line up with TRBD2. The CDR3 has 15 amino acids. CDR1 and CDR2 from the germline V gene are MGHRA and YSYEKL. Trimming took 1 base from V and 6 from J; bases not matched to a gene: 8. The CDR3 loop is CASSQGASGRIEQYF. CDR3 sequence (DNA): TGCGCCAGCAGCCAAGGCGCCAGCGGGAGAATCGAGCAGTACTTC.